The T cell receptor beta chain under discussion was sequenced for a study of identical twins (dated by TCRdb to about 2016). Describing the broader study: To test whether fetal clonotypes persist, this study deep-sequenced TCR alpha and beta repertoires from monozygotic twins, from unrelated adults of various ages, and from cord blood. To rule out contamination, the twin experiments were replicated at different times with different library preparation protocols.

Of note for this clonotype: Its antigen is currently not known. No base-level quality is on record; no much larger clone is a single base apart.

Trimming accounts for 3 bases at V and 5 bases at J, while the number of junction bases matched to no gene is 9. CDR1 SGDLS and CDR2 YYNGEE were looked up in the germline V gene. Taken from cysteine to phenylalanine, the CDR3 has 15 residues. Here the CDR3 DNA is all that survives: 45 bases in frame from base 1. The paper's findings and limits, for the study overall: Because the same donors could not be followed over many years, the conclusions depended on cross-sectional statistical analysis. Out-of-frame TCR alpha sequences shared between twins showed an excess of low generation-probability sequences compared with coincidental sharing between unrelated individuals. In monozygotic twins, recombination models systematically underestimated out-of-frame TCR alpha sharing, but the models matched the sharing seen between unrelated individuals. Invariant T cells such as MAIT and iNKT could partly confound zero-insertion analyses, although diverse VJ usage argued against such confounding for most clonotypes. Abundant cord blood beta clonotypes had fewer insertions, young adult naive repertoires showed a similar but weaker trend, and memory repertoires showed no such trend. The excess sharing between twins in beta out-of-frame sequences was weaker because fewer shared sequences reduced the signal-to-noise ratio.

All donors were healthy Caucasians. Three pairs of female monozygotic twins, all aged about 18 to 30 years, made up the twin cohort. Positive isolation kits from Invitrogen were used to isolate the CD4+ and CD8+ T cell populations. Receptor amplification or capture employed 5' RACE. The run used an Illumina HiSeq 2000. A universal primer binding site was added through template switching, and the final cDNA carried a unique molecular identifier so that TCR cDNA molecules could be counted accurately. Specific primers in the conserved constant-segment region were used to synthesize first-strand cDNA for TCR alpha and beta chains. To control for contamination, every cDNA library carried two barcodes: a SMART-Mk sample barcode plus Illumina barcodes. Two successive PCR steps introduced TruSeq adapter sequences along with Illumina sample barcodes. The TCR alpha and beta cDNA libraries were sequenced on the Illumina HiSeq platform using custom primers. In the authors' own workflow: Raw reads were processed with MiGEC to extract unique molecular identifiers, and MiXCR was used to determine CDR3 positions. For each individual, recombination models were inferred using an EM algorithm with the repgenHMM and IGoR tools. Shared clonotype analysis was performed with the tcR package in R, normalizing sharing by the product of cloneset sizes. To study raw recombination free of thymic and clonal selection effects, out-of-frame nonproductive sequences were analyzed. TCRdb reprocessing: public reads trimmed at Q25 with fastp, clones called with MiXCR, in-frame beta chains kept. Merged by CDR3 protein, the rows form single entries marked with the most common genes and DNA. It is TCRdb's table, rather than the study itself, that gives the V and J calls and clone size. Present in this sample are some 270,000 distinct CDR3 sequences, about 8.9% of which were seen just once. Less than 4% of the sample comes from the top ten.

This same sample was also part of a study on yellow fever vaccine responses in identical twins. The second study reports: The authors reported that the T cell response to vaccination in identical twins appeared partly convergent and partly personalized. In identical twins, the study followed T cell clones that responded to the vaccine with precision.

The clonotype was recovered from a woman in her late teens or twenties in good health. Rearrangement joined TRBV9 to TRBJ2-7; the central 9 bases match TRBD1. The sequenced material came from CD8+ T cells sorted from blood. The CDR3 protein sequence reads: CASSAWDRVGDEQYF. At the DNA level, the sequence is TGTGCCAGCAGCGCATGGGACAGGGTAGGGGACGAGCAGTACTTC.